This TCR beta chain was profiled in a study of memory CD4+ T cells and cytomegalovirus serostatus. Sequenced by immunoSEQ multiplex PCR; TCRdb stores in-frame clones only, minus some. Seen here are some 35,000 clones, roughly 85% observed once, and the top ten hold about 5.8%. From germline, CDR1 is SGHKS and CDR2 YYEKEE (reference sequence). V was pared by 4 bases and J by 8 bases, with 15 bases between. This CDR3 is 13 amino acids long. The sort gate was single viable CD3+CD4+CD8-CD45RO+ cells for memory CD4+ T cells. Sequencing was done on a sample of memory CD4+ T cells from blood. The TCR comes from an adult in good health and CMV-seropositive. This rearrangement joins TRBV5-5 to TRBJ1-1; possibly TRBD1 for D (5 bases). CDR3 DNA sequence: TGTGCCAGCAGCCCCCAGTTGGGGCGAGAAGCTTTCTTT. Its translation is CASSPQLGREAFF.